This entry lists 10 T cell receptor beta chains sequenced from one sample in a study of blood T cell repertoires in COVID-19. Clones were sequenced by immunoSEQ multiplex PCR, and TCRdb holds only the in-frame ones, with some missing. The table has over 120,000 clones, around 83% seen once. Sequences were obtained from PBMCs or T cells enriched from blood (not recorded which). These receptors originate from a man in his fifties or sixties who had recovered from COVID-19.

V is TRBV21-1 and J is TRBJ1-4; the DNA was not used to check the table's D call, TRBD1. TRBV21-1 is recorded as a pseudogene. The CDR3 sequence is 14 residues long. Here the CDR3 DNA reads TGTGCCAGCACAAGGACAGCAACTAATGAAAAACTGTTTTTT. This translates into CASTRTATNEKLFF.

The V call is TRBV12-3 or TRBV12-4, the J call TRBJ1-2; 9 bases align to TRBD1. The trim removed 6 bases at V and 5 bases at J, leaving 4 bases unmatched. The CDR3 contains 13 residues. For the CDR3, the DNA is TGTGCCAGCAGGGGGACAGGGATATATGGCTACACCTTC. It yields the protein CASRGTGIYGYTF.

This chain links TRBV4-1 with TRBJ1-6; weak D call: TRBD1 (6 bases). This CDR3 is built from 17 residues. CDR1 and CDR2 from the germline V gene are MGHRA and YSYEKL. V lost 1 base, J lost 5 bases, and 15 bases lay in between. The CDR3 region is CASSQVLGGGNNSPLHF. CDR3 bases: TGCGCCAGCAGCCAAGTATTGGGGGGGGGCAATAATTCACCCCTCCACTTT.

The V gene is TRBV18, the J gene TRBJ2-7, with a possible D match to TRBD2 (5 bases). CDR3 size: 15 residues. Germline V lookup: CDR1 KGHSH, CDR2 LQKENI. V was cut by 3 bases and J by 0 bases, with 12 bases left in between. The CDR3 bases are TGTGCCAGCTCACCCCCCGGGAAGTACTCCTACGAGCAGTACTTC. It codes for CASSPPGKYSYEQYF.

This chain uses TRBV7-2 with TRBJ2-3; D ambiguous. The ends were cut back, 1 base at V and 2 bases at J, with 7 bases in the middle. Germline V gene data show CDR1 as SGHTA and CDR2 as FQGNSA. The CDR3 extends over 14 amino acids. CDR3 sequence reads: CASSLGRSTDTQYF. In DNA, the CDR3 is TGTGCCAGCAGCTTAGGGAGATCCACAGATACGCAGTATTTT.

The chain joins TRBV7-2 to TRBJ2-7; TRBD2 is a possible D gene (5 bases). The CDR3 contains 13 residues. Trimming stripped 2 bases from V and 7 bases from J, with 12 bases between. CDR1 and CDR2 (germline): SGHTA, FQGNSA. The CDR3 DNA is TGTGCCAGCAGCTTAATTATGACGGGGGAGCAGTACTTC. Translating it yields CASSLIMTGEQYF.

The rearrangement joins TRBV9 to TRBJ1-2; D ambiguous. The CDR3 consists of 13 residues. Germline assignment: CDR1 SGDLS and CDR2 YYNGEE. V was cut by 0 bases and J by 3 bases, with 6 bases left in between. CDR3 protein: CASSVGNYYGYTF. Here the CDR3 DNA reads TGTGCCAGCAGCGTAGGTAATTACTATGGCTACACCTTC. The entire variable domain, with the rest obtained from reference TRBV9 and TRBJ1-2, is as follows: DSGVTQTPKHLITATGQRVTLRCSPRSGDLSVYWYQQSLDQGLQFLIQYYNGEERAKGNILERFSAQQFPDLHSELNLSSLELGDSALYFCASSVGNYYGYTFGSGTRLTVV.

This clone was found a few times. CDR3 amino acids: CASSHRQVGEKLFF. CDR3 sequence (DNA): TGTGCCAGTAGTCACCGACAGGTCGGTGAAAAACTGTTTTTT. The chain joins TRBV19 to TRBJ1-4; possibly TRBD1 for D (6 bases). The CDR3 consists of 14 residues. The V and J ends lost 5 bases and 7 bases respectively, with 14 bases between them. Germline CDR1 and CDR2: LNHDA and SQIVND (reference sequence).

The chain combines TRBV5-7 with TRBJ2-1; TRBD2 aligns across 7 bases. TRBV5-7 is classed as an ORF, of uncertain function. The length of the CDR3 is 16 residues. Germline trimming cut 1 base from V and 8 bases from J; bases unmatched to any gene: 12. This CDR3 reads CASSLIGASGAHEQFF. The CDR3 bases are TGTGCCAGCAGCTTGATTGGGGCTAGCGGTGCCCATGAGCAGTTCTTC.

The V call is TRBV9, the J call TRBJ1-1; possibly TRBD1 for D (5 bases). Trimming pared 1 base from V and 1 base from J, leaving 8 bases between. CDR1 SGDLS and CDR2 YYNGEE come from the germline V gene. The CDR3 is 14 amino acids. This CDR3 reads CASSVMGGNTEAFF. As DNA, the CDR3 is TGTGCCAGCAGCGTAATGGGGGGGAACACTGAAGCTTTCTTT. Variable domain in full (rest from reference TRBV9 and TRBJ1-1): DSGVTQTPKHLITATGQRVTLRCSPRSGDLSVYWYQQSLDQGLQFLIQYYNGEERAKGNILERFSAQQFPDLHSELNLSSLELGDSALYFCASSVMGGNTEAFFGQGTRLTVV.